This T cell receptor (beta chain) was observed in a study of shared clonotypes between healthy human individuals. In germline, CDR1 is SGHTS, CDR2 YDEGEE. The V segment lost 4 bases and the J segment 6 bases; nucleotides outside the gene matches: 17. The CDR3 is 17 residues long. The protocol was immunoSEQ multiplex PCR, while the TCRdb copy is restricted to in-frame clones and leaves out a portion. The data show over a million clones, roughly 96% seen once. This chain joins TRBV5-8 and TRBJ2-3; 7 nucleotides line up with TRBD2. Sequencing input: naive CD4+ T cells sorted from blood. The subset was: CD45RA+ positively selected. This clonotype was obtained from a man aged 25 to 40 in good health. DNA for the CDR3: TGTGCCAGCAGCCGCCGACTAGCCCCACTTGTTTCGGATACGCAGTATTTT. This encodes CASSRRLAPLVSDTQYF. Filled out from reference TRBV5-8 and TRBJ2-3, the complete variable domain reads EAGVTQSPTHLIKTRGQQATLRCSPISGHTSVYWYQQALGLGLQFLLWYDEGEERNRGNFPPRFSGRQFPNYSSELNVNALELEDSALYLCASSRRLAPLVSDTQYFGPGTRLTVL.